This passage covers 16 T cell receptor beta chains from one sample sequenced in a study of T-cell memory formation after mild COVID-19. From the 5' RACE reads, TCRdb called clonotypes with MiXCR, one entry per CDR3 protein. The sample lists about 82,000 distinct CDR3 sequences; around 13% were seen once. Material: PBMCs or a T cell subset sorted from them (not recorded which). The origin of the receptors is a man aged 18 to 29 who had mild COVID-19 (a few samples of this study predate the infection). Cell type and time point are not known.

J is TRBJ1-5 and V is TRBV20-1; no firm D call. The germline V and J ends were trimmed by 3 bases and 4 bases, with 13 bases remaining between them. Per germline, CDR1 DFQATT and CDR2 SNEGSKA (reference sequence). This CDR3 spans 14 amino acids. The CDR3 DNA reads TGCAGTGCTAGGGGCCGCGGAATTAATCAGCCCCAGCATTTT. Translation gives CSARGRGINQPQHF.

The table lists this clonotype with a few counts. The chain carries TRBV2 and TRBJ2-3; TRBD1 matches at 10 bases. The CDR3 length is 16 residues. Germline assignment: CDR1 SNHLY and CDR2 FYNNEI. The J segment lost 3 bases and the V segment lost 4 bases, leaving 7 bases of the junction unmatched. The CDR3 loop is CASSALRQGATDTQYF. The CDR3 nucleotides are TGTGCCAGCAGTGCCCTGCGACAGGGGGCAACAGATACGCAGTATTTT.

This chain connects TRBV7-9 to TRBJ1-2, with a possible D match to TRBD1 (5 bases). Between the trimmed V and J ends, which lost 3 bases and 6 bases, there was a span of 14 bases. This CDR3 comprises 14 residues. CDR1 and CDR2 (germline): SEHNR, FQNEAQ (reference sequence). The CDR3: CASSLRDLIDGYTF. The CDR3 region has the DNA TGTGCCAGCAGCTTGAGGGACCTAATTGATGGCTACACCTTC. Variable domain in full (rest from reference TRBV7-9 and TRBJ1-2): DTGVSQNPRHKITKRGQNVTFRCDPISEHNRLYWYRQTLGQGPEFLTYFQNEAQLEKSRLLSDRFSAERPKGSFSTLEIQRTEQGDSAMYLCASSLRDLIDGYTFGSGTRLTVV.

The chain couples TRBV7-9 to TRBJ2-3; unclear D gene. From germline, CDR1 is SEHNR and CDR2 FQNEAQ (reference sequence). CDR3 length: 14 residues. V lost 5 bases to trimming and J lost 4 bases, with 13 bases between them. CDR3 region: CASSQVYGADTQYF. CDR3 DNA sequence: TGTGCCAGCAGCCAAGTTTATGGAGCAGATACGCAGTATTTT.

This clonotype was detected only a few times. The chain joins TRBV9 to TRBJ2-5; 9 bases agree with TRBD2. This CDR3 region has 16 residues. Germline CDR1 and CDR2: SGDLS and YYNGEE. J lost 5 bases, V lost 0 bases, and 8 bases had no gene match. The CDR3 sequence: CASSVGQRGVRETQYF. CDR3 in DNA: TGTGCCAGCAGCGTAGGTCAGCGGGGGGTCCGGGAGACCCAGTACTTC.

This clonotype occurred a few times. This CDR3 reads CASSEVSRQETQYF. The CDR3 nucleotides read TGTGCCAGCAGTGAAGTTAGCAGACAAGAGACCCAGTACTTC. V and J are TRBV6-1 and TRBJ2-5, with D uncertain. The germline gives CDR1 MNHNS, CDR2 SASEGT. The CDR3 contains 14 residues. V gave up 1 base and J gave up 2 bases, with 8 bases separating them.

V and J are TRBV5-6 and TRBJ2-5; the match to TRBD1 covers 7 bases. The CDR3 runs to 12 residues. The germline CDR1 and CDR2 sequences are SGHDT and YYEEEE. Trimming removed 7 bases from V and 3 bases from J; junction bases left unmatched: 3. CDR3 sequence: CASGTEKETQYF. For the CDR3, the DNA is TGTGCCAGCGGGACAGAGAAAGAGACCCAGTACTTC.

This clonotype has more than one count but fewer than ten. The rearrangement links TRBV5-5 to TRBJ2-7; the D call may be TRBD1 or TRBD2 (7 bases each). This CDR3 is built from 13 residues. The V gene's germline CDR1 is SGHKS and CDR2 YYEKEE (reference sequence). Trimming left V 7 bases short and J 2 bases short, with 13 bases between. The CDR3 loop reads CASQGEGPYEQYV. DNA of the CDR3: TGTGCCAGCCAGGGGGAGGGCCCCTACGAGCAGTACGTC.

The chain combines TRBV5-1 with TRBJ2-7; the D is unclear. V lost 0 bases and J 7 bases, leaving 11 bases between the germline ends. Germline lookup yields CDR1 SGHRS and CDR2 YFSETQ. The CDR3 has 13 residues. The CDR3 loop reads CASSLAGSREQYF. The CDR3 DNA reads TGCGCCAGCAGCTTGGCCGGATCGAGGGAGCAGTACTTC.

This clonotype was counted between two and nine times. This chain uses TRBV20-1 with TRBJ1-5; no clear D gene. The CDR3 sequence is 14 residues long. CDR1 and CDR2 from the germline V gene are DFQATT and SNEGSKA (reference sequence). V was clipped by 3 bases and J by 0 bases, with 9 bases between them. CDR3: CSASGGPSNQPQHF. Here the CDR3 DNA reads TGCAGTGCTAGTGGCGGGCCTAGCAATCAGCCCCAGCATTTT.

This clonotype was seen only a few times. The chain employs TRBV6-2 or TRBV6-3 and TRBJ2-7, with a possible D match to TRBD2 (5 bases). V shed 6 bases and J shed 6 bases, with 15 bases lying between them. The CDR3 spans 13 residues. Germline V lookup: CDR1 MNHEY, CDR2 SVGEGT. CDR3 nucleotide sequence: TGTGCCAGCAGCCCTCTCCCGGGGAGCGAGCAGTACGTC. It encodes CASSPLPGSEQYV.

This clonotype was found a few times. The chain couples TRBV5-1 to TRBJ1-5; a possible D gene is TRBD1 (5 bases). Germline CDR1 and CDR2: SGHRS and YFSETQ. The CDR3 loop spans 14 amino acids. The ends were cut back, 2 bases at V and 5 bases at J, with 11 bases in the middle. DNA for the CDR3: TGCGCCAGCAGCTTAAGGGGAGGGGATCAGCCCCAGCATTTT. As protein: CASSLRGGDQPQHF.

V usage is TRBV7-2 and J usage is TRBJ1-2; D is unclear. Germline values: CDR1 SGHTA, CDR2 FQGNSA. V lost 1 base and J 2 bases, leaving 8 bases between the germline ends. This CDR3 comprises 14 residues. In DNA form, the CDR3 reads TGTGCCAGCAGCTTAGATCCGGGGAACTATGGCTACACCTTC. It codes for CASSLDPGNYGYTF.

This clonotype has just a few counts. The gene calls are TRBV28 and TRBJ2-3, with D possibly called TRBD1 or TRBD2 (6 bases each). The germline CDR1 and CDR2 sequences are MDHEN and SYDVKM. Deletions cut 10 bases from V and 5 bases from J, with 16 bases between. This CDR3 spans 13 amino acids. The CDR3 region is CATEPGAVDTQYF. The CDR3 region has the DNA TGTGCCACCGAACCGGGGGCCGTAGATACGCAGTATTTT.

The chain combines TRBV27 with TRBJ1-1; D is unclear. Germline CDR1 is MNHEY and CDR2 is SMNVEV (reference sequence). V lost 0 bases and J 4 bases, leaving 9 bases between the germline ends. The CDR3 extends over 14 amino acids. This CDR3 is CASSLSGSGTEAFF. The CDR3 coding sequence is TGTGCCAGCAGTTTATCAGGGTCGGGCACTGAAGCTTTCTTT.

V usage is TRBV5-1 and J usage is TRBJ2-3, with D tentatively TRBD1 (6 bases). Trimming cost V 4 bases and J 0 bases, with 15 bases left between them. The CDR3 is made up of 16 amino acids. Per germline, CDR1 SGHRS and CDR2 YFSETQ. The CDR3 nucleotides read TGCGCCAGCAGCAGGACAGCGGACTCTAGCACAGATACGCAGTATTTT. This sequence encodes CASSRTADSSTDTQYF.